These 28 T cell receptor beta chains came from one sample sequenced in a study of T-cell reconstitution after alpha-beta-depleted transplantation in children. As it was prepared, the TCRbeta library received unique molecular identifiers. MiXCR, applied by TCRdb to the PCR reads, yields one record per CDR3 protein. This repertoire shows a few hundred thousand distinct CDR3 sequences, 10% to 15% found once; its top ten account for 2% to 2.5%. Sample: PBMCs, mostly from graft donor cells, taken 360 days after TCRalphabeta/CD19-depleted stem cell transplant. The receptors derive from a male patient younger than 18 who had a stem cell transplant for acute myeloid leukemia, so the T cells may come from the graft donor.

The V call is TRBV4-2, the J call TRBJ2-1; D is possibly TRBD2 (6 bases). This CDR3 has 17 residues. Per germline, CDR1 LGHNA and CDR2 YNFKEQ. V lost 0 bases to trimming and J lost 5 bases, with 17 bases between them. The CDR3 nucleotides are TGTGCCAGCAGCCAAGATGGTATAGGACTAAACGACAATGAGCAGTTCTTC. Amino acid sequence: CASSQDGIGLNDNEQFF.

This clonotype showed up many times. This chain joins TRBV29-1 and TRBJ2-1; 9 bases align to TRBD1. CDR3 length: 14 residues. Germline V gene lookup returns CDR1 SQVTM and CDR2 ANQGSEA. Losses at the gene ends were 8 bases for V and 3 bases for J; bases not matched to a gene: 8. The CDR3, as DNA: TGCAGCCATTATACAGGGGGCGGCTACAATGAGCAGTTCTTC. Translation: CSHYTGGGYNEQFF.

This clonotype was counted many times. V gene TRBV28 combines with J gene TRBJ2-1, with 7 nucleotides matching TRBD1. The trim removed 8 bases at V and 2 bases at J, leaving 6 bases unmatched. This CDR3 has 14 amino acids. Germline V gene data show CDR1 as MDHEN and CDR2 as SYDVKM. The CDR3 DNA reads TGTGCCAGCTCCGACAGGGTCCCCTACAATGAGCAGTTCTTC. This sequence encodes CASSDRVPYNEQFF.

The chain employs TRBV4-3 and TRBJ1-2; D is perhaps TRBD1 (6 bases). The V and J ends lost 4 bases and 8 bases respectively, with 14 bases between them. The CDR3 consists of 13 residues. Germline loops: CDR1 LGHNA, CDR2 YSLEER. The CDR3 bases are TGCGCCAGCAGCCTAAGCGGGGGGCAGGGCTACACCTTC. Translating gives CASSLSGGQGYTF.

This clonotype was counted only a few times. This chain joins TRBV20-1 and TRBJ2-7; D gene uncertain. Trimming cost V 0 bases and J 2 bases, with 11 bases left between them. This CDR3 is built from 14 residues. Germline V gene data show CDR1 as DFQATT and CDR2 as SNEGSKA (reference sequence). CDR3 DNA sequence: TGCAGTGCTAGAGATACGCAGAATCCCTACGAGCAGTACTTC. It specifies CSARDTQNPYEQYF.

The rearrangement uses TRBV4-2 and TRBJ2-5; TRBD2 agrees at 9 bases. This CDR3 is 15 amino acids long. With 5 bases clipped from V and 5 bases from J, the junction kept 9 bases outside the gene matches. Germline V gives CDR1 LGHNA, CDR2 YNFKEQ. DNA for the CDR3: TGTGCCAGCAGCTTCCCAGCGGGAGGTGGTGAGACCCAGTACTTC. Translating it yields CASSFPAGGGETQYF.

The CDR3, as DNA: TGCAGTGCTAGAGAGAGTACGGGACTAGCGGGAGGTGCCACCTACGAGCAGTACTTC. This encodes CSARESTGLAGGATYEQYF. The rearrangement joins TRBV20-1 to TRBJ2-7; TRBD2 aligns across 15 bases. The V segment lost 0 bases and the J segment 2 bases; nucleotides outside the gene matches: 11. The CDR3 loop spans 19 amino acids. Germline CDR1 DFQATT, CDR2 SNEGSKA (reference sequence).

V and J are TRBV12-3 or TRBV12-4 and TRBJ2-7; perhaps TRBD1 as D (6 bases). The CDR3 is 14 amino acids. With 3 bases removed from V and 4 bases from J, the gap between germline ends came to 13 bases. CDR3 residues: CASSFQGTRYEQYF. For the CDR3, the DNA is TGTGCCAGCAGTTTCCAGGGGACCAGGTACGAGCAGTACTTC.

There are a few counts of this clonotype. The chain uses TRBV13 and TRBJ1-4; tentative D call: TRBD1 (6 bases). The germline gives CDR1 PRHDT, CDR2 FYEKMQ (reference sequence). This CDR3 is built from 14 residues. With 3 bases removed from V and 3 bases from J, the gap between germline ends came to 8 bases. The CDR3 loop is CASSFRTANEKLFF. The CDR3, as DNA: TGTGCCAGCAGCTTCAGGACAGCTAATGAAAAACTGTTTTTT.

This clonotype appeared many times. The V call is TRBV20-1, the J call TRBJ1-6; no clear D gene. Germline V gives CDR1 DFQATT, CDR2 SNEGSKA (reference sequence). The CDR3 is made up of 13 amino acids. The CDR3, as DNA: TGCAGGGCGAGCGACGCCTATAATTCACCCCTCCACTTT. Translating it yields CRASDAYNSPLHF.

The rearrangement uses TRBV7-9 and TRBJ2-3; 8 bases line up with TRBD1. J lost 0 bases, V lost 5 bases, and 7 bases had no gene match. CDR3 length: 16 amino acids. Germline V gene sequence: CDR1 SEHNR, CDR2 FQNEAQ (reference sequence). CDR3 residues: CASSPTWDRSTDTQYF. The DNA for the CDR3 is TGTGCCAGCAGCCCGACCTGGGACAGGAGCACAGATACGCAGTATTTT.

This clonotype showed up many times. The chain carries TRBV28 and TRBJ2-1, with a weak D call TRBD2 (5 bases). The CDR3 length is 16 residues. The V gene's germline CDR1 is MDHEN and CDR2 SYDVKM. The V gene lost 7 bases and the J gene lost 5 bases, with 21 bases spanning the gap. The DNA for the CDR3 is TGTGCCAGCAAGGGCCCGGGAACGCTCCCCCACAATGAGCAGTTCTTC. It encodes CASKGPGTLPHNEQFF.

The chain employs TRBV20-1 and TRBJ2-3; D is ambiguous. The CDR3 runs to 11 residues. V was pared by 6 bases and J by 6 bases, with 10 bases between. Germline CDR1 and CDR2: DFQATT and SNEGSKA (reference sequence). The CDR3 nucleotides are TGCAGTGCGCCCCTTCACGATACGCAGTATTTT. This encodes CSAPLHDTQYF.

This clonotype was observed a handful of times. The gene calls are TRBV29-1 and TRBJ1-1; D call uncertain. The germline V gene encodes CDR1 SQVTM and CDR2 ANQGSEA. The CDR3 sequence is 12 residues long. Trimming took off 7 bases at V and 1 base at J, with 10 bases between the two ends. CDR3 loop: CSALRTNTEAFF. The CDR3 DNA is TGCAGCGCTCTCAGGACGAACACTGAAGCTTTCTTT.

There are many counts of this clonotype. The CDR3 sequence: CASSDIEQYF. The CDR3 coding sequence is TGTGCCAGCAGCGATATCGAGCAGTACTTC. V and J are TRBV7-2 and TRBJ2-7; D ambiguous. The CDR3 covers 10 residues. The V gene's germline CDR1 is SGHTA and CDR2 FQGNSA. Between the trimmed V and J ends, which lost 5 bases and 6 bases, there was a span of 5 bases.

This clonotype occurred many times. V is TRBV13 and J is TRBJ2-7, with 9 bases fitting TRBD1. J gave up 1 base and V 4 bases, and 2 bases lay outside the gene matches. The germline gives CDR1 PRHDT, CDR2 FYEKMQ (reference sequence). The CDR3 spans 14 residues. CDR3 residues: CASSSGTGSYEQYF. DNA of the CDR3: TGTGCCAGCAGCTCCGGGACAGGGTCCTACGAGCAGTACTTC.

The chain couples TRBV18 to TRBJ2-7, with D possibly matching TRBD2 (6 bases). Germline V gene data show CDR1 as KGHSH and CDR2 as LQKENI. CDR3 size: 15 residues. V gave up 2 bases and J gave up 0 bases, with 11 bases separating them. CDR3 region: CASSPWGESSYEQYF. DNA for the CDR3: TGTGCCAGCTCACCATGGGGGGAAAGCTCCTACGAGCAGTACTTC.

This chain uses TRBV20-1 with TRBJ2-1; either TRBD1 or TRBD2 may supply D (5 bases each). The CDR3 is 15 residues long. Germline V CDR1 and CDR2: DFQATT, SNEGSKA (reference sequence). The V gene lost 0 bases and the J gene lost 4 bases, with 13 bases spanning the gap. The CDR3 protein is CSARDWGSVYNEQFF. CDR3 nucleotide sequence: TGCAGTGCTAGAGATTGGGGGAGCGTTTACAATGAGCAGTTCTTC.

This clonotype was counted a few times. The genes are TRBV20-1 and TRBJ1-1; 8 nucleotides align to TRBD1. Germline CDR1 reads DFQATT; CDR2 reads SNEGSKA (reference sequence). J lost 0 bases, V lost 6 bases, and 6 bases had no gene match. The CDR3 runs to 14 residues. CDR3 in amino acids: CSAPDRVMNTEAFF. DNA for the CDR3: TGCAGTGCCCCGGACAGGGTAATGAACACTGAAGCTTTCTTT.

This clonotype has just a few counts. The chain is built from TRBV11-2 and TRBJ2-2; 12 bases align to TRBD2. Trimming at V came to 2 bases and at J to 0 bases, leaving 10 bases not matched to a gene. Germline V lookup: CDR1 SGHAT, CDR2 FQNNGV. CDR3 length equals 20 residues. CDR3 loop: CASSLFHTTSGSANTGELFF. CDR3 DNA sequence: TGTGCCAGCAGCTTATTCCACACGACTAGCGGGAGTGCGAACACCGGGGAGCTGTTTTTT.

This chain connects TRBV5-1 to TRBJ1-2, with 9 bases lining up with TRBD1. Germline V CDR1 and CDR2: SGHRS, YFSETQ. CDR3 length: 18 amino acids. Trimming took 4 bases from V and 3 from J; bases not matched to a gene: 16. The CDR3, as DNA: TGCGCCAGCAGCACACGTGGACCCCCGGGACAGGGCCACTATGGCTACACCTTC. Protein: CASSTRGPPGQGHYGYTF.

The J gene is TRBJ2-2, the V gene TRBV29-1; either TRBD1 or TRBD2 may fit D (5 bases each). The CDR3 runs 17 residues. The germline V gene encodes CDR1 SQVTM and CDR2 ANQGSEA. Trimming left V 6 bases short and J 0 bases short, with 20 bases between. This CDR3 is CSVRGGGADPNTGELFF. CDR3 in DNA: TGCAGCGTGAGGGGTGGAGGAGCGGACCCGAACACCGGGGAGCTGTTTTTT.

This clonotype showed up many times. The chain is built from TRBV9 and TRBJ2-5, with 8 bases aligning to TRBD2. The CDR3 is 15 residues long. V lost 4 bases, J lost 1 base, and 6 bases stayed unmatched. Germline V gene data show CDR1 as SGDLS and CDR2 as YYNGEE. The CDR3 loop is CASSLGLALQETQYF. In DNA, the CDR3 is TGTGCCAGCAGCCTCGGACTAGCTCTCCAAGAGACCCAGTACTTC.

This clonotype has ten or more counts. For the CDR3, the DNA is TGTGCCAGCCGACAATTAGCGGGAGGGTGGAACAATGAGCAGTTCTTC. As protein: CASRQLAGGWNNEQFF. This sequence joins TRBV28 and TRBJ2-1, with 11 nucleotides matching TRBD2. V trimming: 8 bases; J trimming: 5 bases; junction bases outside the gene matches: 11. In germline, CDR1 is MDHEN, CDR2 SYDVKM. CDR3 size: 16 residues.

J is TRBJ2-3 and V is TRBV5-1; 13 bases align to TRBD2. This CDR3 contains 14 residues. J gave up 4 bases and V 7 bases, and 3 bases lay outside the gene matches. CDR1 is SGHRS and CDR2 is YFSETQ in the germline V gene. The CDR3 DNA reads as TGCGCCAGCTGTACTAGCGGGAGGGCAGATACGCAGTATTTT. Protein product: CASCTSGRADTQYF.

This chain connects TRBV7-9 to TRBJ2-1, with 8 bases identical to TRBD2. CDR3 length: 16 residues. Germline V gene sequence: CDR1 SEHNR, CDR2 FQNEAQ (reference sequence). V lost 5 bases, J lost 5 bases, and 11 bases stayed unmatched. The CDR3 region has the DNA TGTGCCAGCAGCCCCAAAGCGGGAGAGGGAAACAATGAGCAGTTCTTC. Translation: CASSPKAGEGNNEQFF.

In its sample, this clonotype was seen a few times. The chain employs TRBV10-3 and TRBJ2-3; D call uncertain. The V gene lost 5 bases and the J gene lost 5 bases, with 8 bases spanning the gap. This CDR3 is built from 12 residues. Germline V gives CDR1 ENHRY, CDR2 SYGVKD. CDR3 sequence reads: CAISTLGDTQYF. For the CDR3, the DNA is TGTGCCATCAGTACCCTTGGAGATACGCAGTATTTT.

This clonotype was detected many times. V gene TRBV20-1 combines with J gene TRBJ2-3, with D perhaps matching TRBD2 (5 bases). With 4 bases removed from V and 7 bases from J, the gap between germline ends came to 12 bases. The germline gives CDR1 DFQATT, CDR2 SNEGSKA (reference sequence). CDR3 length equals 12 residues. For the CDR3, the DNA is TGCAGTGCTACCGTGGGGAGCAATACGCAGTATTTT. Translated: CSATVGSNTQYF.